One and the same sample provided the 4 T cell receptor beta chains below, sequenced in a study of blood T cell repertoires in COVID-19. This table comes from immunoSEQ multiplex PCR, and its TCRdb copy is limited to in-frame clones, with some not included. This repertoire shows approximately 170,000 clones, 70% to 90% found once; its top ten account for about 2.7%. The sequencing sample was made of peripheral blood. These receptors originate from an elderly woman with COVID-19, enrolled during active disease.

The CDR3 sequence: CASSPRLAGPSADTQYF. The CDR3 coding sequence is TGCGCCAGCAGCCCAAGACTAGCGGGCCCGAGCGCAGATACGCAGTATTTT. The chain joins TRBV5-1 to TRBJ2-3; 10 nucleotides line up with TRBD2. The CDR3 totals 17 residues. V shed 4 bases and J 4 bases; nucleotides not matched to a gene: 12. The germline gives CDR1 SGHRS, CDR2 YFSETQ. Full variable domain (remainder filled in from reference TRBV5-1 and TRBJ2-3): KAGVTQTPRYLIKTRGQQVTLSCSPISGHRSVSWYQQTPGQGLQFLFEYFSETQRNKGNFPGRFSGRQFSNSRSEMNVSTLELGDSALYLCASSPRLAGPSADTQYFGPGTRLTVL.

The gene calls are TRBV12-5 and TRBJ2-3; the D gene is possibly TRBD2 (7 bases). V was cut by 5 bases and J by 8 bases, with 26 bases left in between. CDR1 LGHNT and CDR2 FRNRAP come from the germline V gene. This CDR3 spans 17 amino acids. The CDR3 reads CASGHPRGGGDRRTQYF. DNA for the CDR3: TGTGCTAGTGGTCACCCCCGAGGGGGGGGAGATCGACGTACGCAGTATTTT.

The chain recombines TRBV7-9 with TRBJ2-7; D is possibly TRBD2 (6 bases). The CDR3 loop spans 12 amino acids. The V gene lost 5 bases and the J gene lost 3 bases, with 8 bases spanning the gap. Germline-derived CDR1 and CDR2 are SEHNR and FQNEAQ (reference sequence). The DNA for the CDR3 is TGTGCCAGCAGCCCGACTAGCTACGAGCAGTACTTC. Protein sequence: CASSPTSYEQYF.

A single count supports this clone. The rearrangement joins TRBV10-3 to TRBJ2-2; D may be TRBD1 (5 bases). The V gene lost 0 bases and the J gene lost 3 bases, with 8 bases spanning the gap. Germline CDR1 ENHRY, CDR2 SYGVKD. This CDR3 region has 15 residues. The CDR3 region has the DNA TGTGCCATCAGTGAGTCGAAAGGGGACACCGGGGAGCTGTTTTTT. The encoded protein is CAISESKGDTGELFF.